This TCR beta chain derives from a study of shared clonotypes between healthy human individuals. Findings and caveats of the study: The small donor group covered limited genetic and exposure diversity.

Deep level was the assay's run setting. Across several immunoSEQ plates, the genomic DNA of each subset was split evenly. Clones were read by immunoSEQ multiplex PCR, and TCRdb kept only the in-frame ones, dropping some. The sample includes 760,000 or so clones, about 96% of them seen just once. The CDR3 covers 16 residues. Germline CDR1 and CDR2: SSHAT and FNYEAQ (reference sequence). The ends lost 5 bases at V and 0 bases at J; junction bases unmatched: 10. About this clone: The antigen remains undetermined.

CD45RO-negative CD8 cells positively selected for CCR7 made up the naive population, which excluded terminally differentiated effector memory CD45RA+ cells. Sequences were obtained from naive CD8+ T cells sorted from blood. The receptor's source is a man aged 25 to 40 in good health. The chain uses TRBV7-7 and TRBJ2-7; 7 nucleotides line up with TRBD2. The CDR3: CASSPRSTSDSYEQYF. The CDR3 DNA reads TGTGCCAGCAGCCCCAGAAGTACTAGCGACTCCTACGAGCAGTACTTC.